This entry concerns a single T cell receptor beta chain. The sample originates from a study of cytomegalovirus exposure and HLA in healthy donors. 13 Jbeta primers and 60 Vbeta primers were used for the PCR. Method: immunoSEQ multiplex PCR; TCRdb's copy keeps in-frame clones and lacks some. This table holds over 200,000 clones. The germline gives CDR1 LGHNA, CDR2 YNFKEQ. V dropped 0 bases and J dropped 7 bases, with 13 bases sitting between them. The CDR3 length is 15 residues. The source is a woman aged 30 to 39 in good health and CMV-seropositive. V usage is TRBV4-2 and J usage is TRBJ1-5, with a possible D match to TRBD1 (6 bases). Sample: PBMCs. The DNA of the CDR3 is TGTGCCAGCAGCCAAGATCGGGGGGGCTGGCAGCCCCAGCATTTT. Protein product: CASSQDRGGWQPQHF.